One TCR beta chain is described in this entry. A much larger clone lies a single base off, so this may be a read error. The data stem from a study of tumor-infiltrating lymphocytes in oesophageal squamous cell carcinoma. Via MiXCR, TCRdb re-called the PCR reads, giving one row per CDR3 protein. The data contain about 21,000 distinct CDR3 sequences, more than 30% of them seen just once; the ten biggest clones take up 30% to 45%. The receptor was derived from a male donor with esophageal squamous cell carcinoma. Material for sequencing was esophageal tumor tissue.

CDR3: CASGPILAGSYNEQYF. Here the CDR3 DNA reads TGTGCCAGCGGTCCAATACTAGCGGGATCCTACAATGAGCAGTACTTC. V is TRBV6-2 or TRBV6-3 and J is TRBJ2-5; 10 positions agree with TRBD2. With 8 bases clipped from V and 11 bases from J, the junction kept 20 bases outside the gene matches. The CDR3 is 16 amino acids. Germline-derived CDR1 and CDR2 are MNHEY and SVGEGT.